One sample yielded the 18 T cell receptor beta chains listed below, sequenced in a study of shared clonotypes between healthy human individuals. Profiling relied on immunoSEQ multiplex PCR, and the TCRdb table lists in-frame clones only, not all of them. The sample consists of about 1.1 million clones, 75% to 85% of them appearing once. The material sequenced was memory CD4+ T cells from PBMCs. Subset denoted: CD45RA-negative fraction. The source is a man between 18 and 29 years old in good health. Some clones in this sample may be carry-over from other donors' samples.

V and J are TRBV19 and TRBJ1-2; a weak D match, TRBD1 (5 bases). The CDR3 consists of 14 residues. V shed 3 bases and J shed 4 bases, with 12 bases lying between them. Germline CDR1 and CDR2: LNHDA and SQIVND (reference sequence). The CDR3 nucleotides are TGTGCCAGTAGTATCGGCGGGGGAGGCTATGGCTACACCTTC. Translation: CASSIGGGGYGYTF.

Notes on this clone: The same CDR3 can be traced to other DNA sequences in this sample. The J gene is TRBJ1-1, the V gene TRBV7-3; D ambiguous. The ends were cut back, 5 bases at V and 2 bases at J, with 9 bases in the middle. This CDR3 comprises 13 residues. From germline, CDR1 is SGHTA and CDR2 FQGTGA. The CDR3 protein is CASSRSGNTEAFF. CDR3 coding DNA: TGTGCCAGCAGCCGGAGCGGAAACACTGAAGCTTTCTTT.

The V call is TRBV11-2, the J call TRBJ2-6, with D unresolved. Germline V gene data show CDR1 as SGHAT and CDR2 as FQNNGV. The CDR3 runs to 13 residues. Trimming took 3 bases from V and 4 from J, leaving 4 bases between them. The CDR3 is CASSFPGANVLTF. CDR3 bases: TGTGCCAGCAGCTTTCCCGGGGCCAACGTCCTGACTTTC.

This clone was observed once. As DNA, the CDR3 is TGCGCCAGCCATACCGGGGGACAGGGGGATGAAAAACTGTTTTTT. Translated: CASHTGGQGDEKLFF. The chain is built from TRBV5-1 and TRBJ1-4, with 11 bases aligning to TRBD1. The CDR3 has 15 amino acids. Trimming at V came to 7 bases and at J to 6 bases, leaving 8 bases not matched to a gene. The germline V gene has CDR1 SGHRS and CDR2 YFSETQ.

The chain couples TRBV4-1 to TRBJ1-4; D is unresolved. CDR3 size: 18 residues. In germline, CDR1 is MGHRA, CDR2 YSYEKL. Trimming took off 1 base at V and 0 bases at J, with 15 bases between the two ends. The CDR3 protein is CASSQVPTLTATNEKLFF. In DNA, the CDR3 is TGCGCCAGCAGCCAAGTTCCTACGCTTACCGCAACTAATGAAAAACTGTTTTTT.

V gene TRBV6-1 combines with J gene TRBJ2-5; D may be TRBD1 (5 bases). The ends were cut back, 6 bases at V and 5 bases at J, with 16 bases in the middle. The germline gives CDR1 MNHNS, CDR2 SASEGT. This CDR3 comprises 14 residues. CDR3 loop: CASRGDGSRETQYF. In nucleotides, the CDR3 is TGTGCCAGCAGAGGGGATGGCTCCCGGGAGACCCAGTACTTC.

The V and J genes are TRBV5-1 and TRBJ2-5; 14 nucleotides align to TRBD2. Germline lookup yields CDR1 SGHRS and CDR2 YFSETQ. The CDR3 covers 16 residues. With V trimmed by 6 bases and J by 4 bases, 8 bases remained unmatched. The CDR3 loop reads CASISGLAGGGETQYF. The CDR3 DNA reads as TGCGCCAGCATCTCCGGACTAGCGGGAGGTGGAGAGACCCAGTACTTC.

This chain uses TRBV19 with TRBJ2-3; no definite D call. Per germline, CDR1 LNHDA and CDR2 SQIVND (reference sequence). Between the trimmed V and J ends, which lost 10 bases and 11 bases, there was a span of 16 bases. CDR3 length: 11 residues. CDR3 residues: CATLLGFEQYF. The CDR3 region has the DNA TGTGCCACCCTTCTCGGATTTGAGCAGTATTTT.

The gene calls are TRBV7-2 and TRBJ2-3, with D perhaps TRBD1 or TRBD2 (5 bases each). V was pared by 4 bases and J by 3 bases, with 20 bases between. CDR3 length: 17 amino acids. Germline V CDR1 and CDR2: SGHTA, FQGNSA. The CDR3: CASSSLTGGSRTDTQYF. The DNA for the CDR3 is TGTGCCAGCAGCTCCCTTACAGGAGGCTCGAGAACAGATACGCAGTATTTT.

This chain joins TRBV5-1 and TRBJ2-4; 11 bases are shared with TRBD1. V lost 2 bases to trimming and J lost 6 bases; unmatched junction nucleotides: 4. Germline CDR1 SGHRS, CDR2 YFSETQ. The CDR3 contains 15 residues. CDR3: CASSFSGTGGNIQYF. In DNA form, the CDR3 reads TGCGCCAGCAGCTTCTCCGGGACAGGGGGAAACATTCAGTACTTC.

V is TRBV28 and J is TRBJ1-2; D is possibly TRBD1 (5 bases). Per the germline V gene, CDR1 is MDHEN and CDR2 is SYDVKM. Trimming pared 8 bases from V and 4 bases from J, leaving 23 bases between. The CDR3 spans 16 residues. The CDR3: CASCYGTNRGPYGYTF. CDR3 sequence (DNA): TGTGCCAGCTGCTACGGGACCAATCGGGGTCCCTATGGCTACACCTTC.

J is TRBJ1-1 and V is TRBV28, with D possibly TRBD1 on 5 matching bases. Trimming removed 6 bases at V and 3 bases at J, with 5 bases between. The V gene's germline CDR1 is MDHEN and CDR2 SYDVKM. CDR3 size: 11 residues. The CDR3: CASRQDTEAFF. CDR3 nucleotides: TGTGCCAGCAGACAGGACACTGAAGCTTTCTTT.

This clone was found once. The chain has TRBV6-1 and TRBJ1-5; TRBD1 is a possible D gene (6 bases). The germline gives CDR1 MNHNS, CDR2 SASEGT. Trimming took 6 bases from V and 5 from J, leaving 14 bases between them. This CDR3 region has 14 residues. The CDR3 loop reads CASSQQGRDQPQHF. DNA for the CDR3: TGTGCCAGCAGCCAACAGGGAAGAGATCAGCCCCAGCATTTT.

The chain recombines TRBV2 with TRBJ2-7; perhaps TRBD1 as D (7 bases). The ends were cut back, 6 bases at V and 6 bases at J, with 18 bases in the middle. This CDR3 spans 14 amino acids. In germline, CDR1 is SNHLY, CDR2 FYNNEI. The CDR3 bases are TGTGCCAGCAGGCTCAGGGGGGCAGGTAGCGAGCAGTACTTC. Amino acids: CASRLRGAGSEQYF.

The gene calls are TRBV11-2 and TRBJ2-3, with D hard to call. The CDR3 has 14 residues. CDR1 is SGHAT and CDR2 is FQNNGV in the germline V gene. V dropped 3 bases and J dropped 2 bases, with 9 bases sitting between them. CDR3 sequence reads: CASSFNLPTDTQYF. The CDR3 nucleotides read TGTGCCAGCAGCTTCAACCTCCCCACAGATACGCAGTATTTT.

This clone was observed at least ten times. The chain joins TRBV27 to TRBJ2-3; TRBD1 agrees at 7 bases. CDR3 length equals 12 residues. Trimming cost V 3 bases and J 10 bases; bases outside gene matches: 4. Germline V gives CDR1 MNHEY, CDR2 SMNVEV (reference sequence). CDR3 DNA: TGTGCCAGCAGTTTGATTGGACAGGCGCAGTATTTT. Amino acid sequence: CASSLIGQAQYF.

This clone was seen once. The rearrangement uses TRBV18 and TRBJ2-1; D is perhaps TRBD1 (6 bases). This CDR3 spans 17 amino acids. V was trimmed by 0 bases and J by 1 base, leaving 13 bases between them. Per the germline V gene, CDR1 is KGHSH and CDR2 is LQKENI. The CDR3 nucleotides read TGTGCCAGCTCACCACCCCAGGCACAGGGTTCCTACAATGAGCAGTTCTTC. It codes for CASSPPQAQGSYNEQFF. Drawing the rest from reference TRBV18 and TRBJ2-1, the complete variable domain is NAGVMQNPRHLVRRRGQEARLRCSPMKGHSHVYWYRQLPEEGLKFMVYLQKENIIDESGMPKERFSAEFPKEGPSILRIQQVVRGDSAAYFCASSPPQAQGSYNEQFFGPGTRLTVL.

The chain's CDR3 is CATAGGYEKLFF. CDR3 bases: TGTGCCACCGCAGGGGGCTATGAAAAACTGTTTTTT. This chain connects TRBV15 to TRBJ1-4; TRBD1 agrees at 8 bases. This CDR3 spans 12 amino acids. The junction had 2 bases not matched to a gene; V was cut back by 8 bases and J by 6 bases. Germline loops: CDR1 LNHNV, CDR2 YYDKDF (reference sequence).